One sample yielded the 25 T cell receptor beta chains listed below, sequenced in a study of blood T cell repertoires in COVID-19. Sequencing was performed with immunoSEQ multiplex PCR; in TCRdb, only in-frame clones are kept and a portion is missing. The table shows some 43,000 clones, with less than 85% occurring only once. Sequenced input: peripheral blood. These TCRs come from a man over 45 with active COVID-19.

A single count supports this clone. The chain joins TRBV27 to TRBJ2-7; TRBD1 matches at 10 bases. J lost 2 bases, V lost 8 bases, and 3 bases had no gene match. CDR3 length: 13 residues. Germline V CDR1 and CDR2: MNHEY, SMNVEV (reference sequence). CDR3 residues: CASGGTGAYEQYF. The CDR3 DNA reads TGTGCCAGCGGGGGGACAGGGGCCTACGAGCAGTACTTC.

The CDR3 spells CASSPGQPRNTEAFF. In nucleotides, the CDR3 is TGTGCCAGTAGTCCGGGACAACCAAGAAACACTGAAGCTTTCTTT. This rearrangement joins TRBV19 to TRBJ1-1; perhaps TRBD1 as D (6 bases). Germline V gene lookup returns CDR1 LNHDA and CDR2 SQIVND (reference sequence). Trimming cost V 5 bases and J 2 bases, with 15 bases left between them. The CDR3 covers 15 residues.

The chain couples TRBV6-5 to TRBJ1-6, with D uncertain. Germline CDR1 MNHEY, CDR2 SVGAGI. The CDR3 consists of 16 residues. V was cut by 0 bases and J by 5 bases, with 11 bases left in between. The CDR3 loop is CASSYSVADNNSPLHF. The CDR3 DNA sequence: TGTGCCAGCAGTTACTCGGTCGCAGACAATAATTCACCCCTCCACTTT.

This rearrangement joins TRBV6-5 to TRBJ2-5, with no clear D. V shed 4 bases and J shed 7 bases, with 13 bases lying between them. Per the germline V gene, CDR1 is MNHEY and CDR2 is SVGAGI. The CDR3 loop spans 13 amino acids. This CDR3 reads CASSWVATGTQYF. CDR3 DNA: TGTGCCAGCAGTTGGGTAGCCACGGGGACCCAGTACTTC.

The rearrangement uses TRBV9 and TRBJ2-2; weak D call: TRBD2 (5 bases). This CDR3 has 14 residues. Per the germline V gene, CDR1 is SGDLS and CDR2 is YYNGEE. V was cut by 3 bases and J by 2 bases, with 8 bases left in between. CDR3 sequence: CASSARTNTGELFF. DNA of the CDR3: TGTGCCAGCAGCGCCAGGACTAACACCGGGGAGCTGTTTTTT.

The chain couples TRBV19 to TRBJ2-7; 9 bases are shared with TRBD2. CDR1 LNHDA and CDR2 SQIVND come from the germline V gene (reference sequence). With V trimmed by 4 bases and J by 2 bases, 6 bases remained unmatched. CDR3 length equals 15 residues. CDR3 protein: CASSTGRGGTYEQYF. Written as DNA, the CDR3 is TGTGCCAGTAGTACGGGGCGGGGGGGAACCTACGAGCAGTACTTC.

The rearrangement links TRBV7-8 to TRBJ1-5; the match to TRBD1 covers 10 bases. V lost 1 base and J lost 2; bases outside the gene matches: 11. CDR3 length equals 19 residues. Germline CDR1 reads SGHVS; CDR2 reads FQNEAQ. The CDR3: CASSLGTDRGRRGNQPQHF. Here the CDR3 DNA reads TGTGCCAGCAGCTTAGGAACCGACAGGGGGCGAAGGGGCAATCAGCCCCAGCATTTT.

This clone was seen just once. The chain employs TRBV27 and TRBJ1-1, with D possibly being TRBD1 (6 bases). The germline V gene encodes CDR1 MNHEY and CDR2 SMNVEV (reference sequence). Trimming pared 5 bases from V and 5 bases from J, leaving 9 bases between. The CDR3 length is 12 residues. CDR3 nucleotides: TGTGCCAGCAGTACAGGGCGTACTGAAGCTTTCTTT. This sequence encodes CASSTGRTEAFF.

The rearrangement links TRBV5-1 to TRBJ2-1; 10 nucleotides line up with TRBD2. V shed 2 bases and J 9 bases; nucleotides not matched to a gene: 11. Germline CDR1 reads SGHRS; CDR2 reads YFSETQ. The length of the CDR3 is 16 residues. CDR3 bases: TGCGCCAGCAGCTTACAAGTTAGCGGGGGGCCGGGTGAGCAGTTCTTC. Translated, it gives CASSLQVSGGPGEQFF.

J is TRBJ2-3 and V is TRBV6-5; 7 nucleotides align to TRBD1. Trimming at V came to 11 bases and at J to 0 bases, leaving 11 bases not matched to a gene. Germline CDR1 and CDR2: MNHEY and SVGAGI. This CDR3 comprises 15 residues. CDR3 coding DNA: TGTGCCGTCTCTAAGGGACAGACAAGCACAGATACGCAGTATTTT. Encoded protein: CAVSKGQTSTDTQYF.

The chain carries TRBV19 and TRBJ2-2; D is undetermined. The V gene lost 8 bases and the J gene lost 4 bases, with 8 bases spanning the gap. CDR3 size: 12 residues. From germline, CDR1 is LNHDA and CDR2 SQIVND (reference sequence). The CDR3 protein is CASPTSTGELFF. The CDR3 coding sequence is TGTGCCAGTCCTACGTCCACCGGGGAGCTGTTTTTT. Complete variable domain (other parts from reference TRBV19 and TRBJ2-2): DGGITQSPKYLFRKEGQNVTLSCEQNLNHDAMYWYRQDPGQGLRLIYYSQIVNDFQKGDIAEGYSVSREKKESFPLTVTSAQKNPTAFYLCASPTSTGELFFGEGSRLTVL.

The rearrangement joins TRBV12-5 to TRBJ2-5, with D tentatively TRBD2 (7 bases). Germline-derived CDR1 and CDR2 are LGHNT and FRNRAP. The CDR3 runs 20 residues. The V end was cut by 4 bases, the J end by 1 base, with 28 bases between. The DNA of the CDR3 is TGTGCTAGTGGTTGGACTAGGGGGATCGAGGGATCGAAAACCCAAGAGACCCAGTACTTC. Protein product: CASGWTRGIEGSKTQETQYF.

This clone was counted a single time. One end of the junction fails to match germline, which may point to a read error. The V and J genes are TRBV7-2 and TRBJ2-5, with D unclear. CDR3 length: 12 amino acids. Germline CDR1 SGHTA, CDR2 FQGNSA. The CDR3 region has the DNA TGTGCCAGCACTACCAGCCAAGAGGCCCAGTACTTC. Residues: CASTTSQEAQYF.

J is TRBJ1-2 and V is TRBV19; D remains ambiguous. The CDR3 has 12 residues. Germline assignment: CDR1 LNHDA and CDR2 SQIVND (reference sequence). The V and J ends lost 6 bases and 2 bases respectively, with 7 bases between them. The CDR3 nucleotides read TGTGCCAGTAGCCGACAAAACTATGGCTACACCTTC. Protein sequence: CASSRQNYGYTF.

This chain links TRBV9 with TRBJ2-2; 7 nucleotides align to TRBD1. V was clipped by 0 bases and J by 6 bases; unmatched bases: 8. Germline lookup yields CDR1 SGDLS and CDR2 YYNGEE. This CDR3 has 16 residues. This CDR3 is CASSVALSTGSGELFF. For the CDR3, the DNA is TGTGCCAGCAGCGTAGCCCTATCGACAGGGTCCGGGGAGCTGTTTTTT.

This chain links TRBV6-5 with TRBJ2-4, with a possible D match to TRBD2 (6 bases). Trimming shortened V by 0 bases and J by 6 bases, and 12 bases separated the two germline ends. The CDR3 sequence is 15 residues long. Germline V gene sequence: CDR1 MNHEY, CDR2 SVGAGI. The CDR3: CASSYSRDGINIQYF. The CDR3 DNA reads as TGTGCCAGCAGTTACTCGCGGGACGGAATAAACATTCAGTACTTC.

The gene calls are TRBV19 and TRBJ1-2; TRBD1 might be the D (6 bases). The CDR3 length is 17 residues. Trimming left V 3 bases short and J 4 bases short, with 21 bases between. The germline V gene has CDR1 LNHDA and CDR2 SQIVND (reference sequence). The CDR3 protein is CASSMGPGQPRGYGYTF. CDR3 nucleotides: TGTGCCAGTAGTATGGGCCCCGGACAGCCGAGGGGCTATGGCTACACCTTC.

The V gene is TRBV7-2, the J gene TRBJ2-1; 12 nucleotides line up with TRBD2. CDR1 is SGHTA and CDR2 is FQGNSA in the germline V gene. CDR3 length: 16 amino acids. Trimming took 7 bases from V and 5 from J; bases not matched to a gene: 9. Written as DNA, the CDR3 is TGTGCCAGCAACCCCTCTAGCGGGGGGGCCCACAATGAGCAGTTCTTC. This gives the protein CASNPSSGGAHNEQFF.

V gene TRBV5-1 combines with J gene TRBJ1-5, with D unclear. In germline, CDR1 is SGHRS, CDR2 YFSETQ. V lost 1 base to trimming and J lost 4 bases, with 15 bases between them. This CDR3 has 16 amino acids. In nucleotides, the CDR3 is TGCGCCAGCAGCTTGAGGCGAGAGGGTCTGAATCAGCCCCAGCATTTT. Translation: CASSLRREGLNQPQHF.

This rearrangement joins TRBV10-1 to TRBJ1-1; 8 nucleotides line up with TRBD1. CDR1 WNHNN and CDR2 SYGVQD come from the germline V gene (reference sequence). The CDR3 has 12 residues. The trim removed 6 bases at V and 7 bases at J, leaving 4 bases unmatched. CDR3 residues: CASSHDRGEAFF. Here the CDR3 DNA reads TGCGCCAGCAGCCACGACAGGGGTGAAGCTTTCTTT.

This clone was counted a single time. J is TRBJ2-3 and V is TRBV4-2; 7 bases are shared with TRBD2. The germline CDR1 and CDR2 sequences are LGHNA and YNFKEQ. The CDR3 is 17 amino acids. The V segment lost 0 bases and the J segment 5 bases; nucleotides outside the gene matches: 11. CDR3 protein: CASSQDLAGERRDTQYF. As DNA, the CDR3 is TGTGCCAGCAGCCAAGATCTGGCGGGGGAAAGGAGAGATACGCAGTATTTT.

V gene TRBV19 combines with J gene TRBJ1-5, with D hard to call. Germline values: CDR1 LNHDA, CDR2 SQIVND (reference sequence). This CDR3 comprises 13 residues. V shed 7 bases and J shed 9 bases, with 16 bases lying between them. The CDR3 DNA follows: TGTGCCAGTACCTCCGAGGGTCACGGGCCCCAGCATTTT. Translating it yields CASTSEGHGPQHF.

The chain links TRBV7-8 to TRBJ2-3; 12 bases map to TRBD2. The germline V gene encodes CDR1 SGHVS and CDR2 FQNEAQ. J lost 2 bases, V lost 4 bases, and 4 bases had no gene match. The CDR3 has 16 amino acids. The CDR3 reads CASSSTSGGPTDTQYF. In DNA, the CDR3 is TGTGCCAGCAGCTCAACTAGCGGGGGGCCCACAGATACGCAGTATTTT.

This chain connects TRBV7-6 to TRBJ1-6; 10 bases agree with TRBD1. The CDR3 runs 17 residues. V gave up 5 bases and J gave up 8 bases; unmatched junction bases: 12. Germline V gene lookup returns CDR1 SGHVS and CDR2 FNYEAQ. The CDR3, as DNA: TGTGCCAGCAGCCCGGGACAGGGGCGTCCGGGGGATTCACCCCTCCACTTT. Translating gives CASSPGQGRPGDSPLHF.

V and J are TRBV5-1 and TRBJ1-2; 8 bases are shared with TRBD1. Germline-derived CDR1 and CDR2 are SGHRS and YFSETQ. Unmatched junction bases numbered 8, after V lost 3 bases and J lost 7 bases. The CDR3 extends over 14 amino acids. Here the CDR3 reads CASSSIGQGGGYTF. The CDR3 region has the DNA TGCGCCAGCAGCTCCATAGGACAGGGTGGTGGCTACACCTTC.